This TCR beta chain was recorded in a study of Ad26.COV2.S vaccination and SARS-CoV-2 variants (dated by TCRdb to about 2021). Concerning the study at large: Donors in the vaccine arm were drawn from COV1001, a multicentre, randomized, double-blind, placebo-controlled phase I-IIa trial testing Ad26.COV2.S in healthy adults. Ad26.COV2.S was administered intramuscularly at 5 x 10^10 or 1 x 10^11 viral particles, either as a single shot or as two shots given 56 days apart. The specificity and breadth of SARS-CoV-2-reactive T cell receptors after Ad26.COV2.S vaccination were assessed by TCRbeta repertoire sequencing. The TCR-sequenced set comprised about 32 samples: around 20 Ad26.COV2.S vaccine recipients, 5 placebo recipients and 8 SARS-CoV-2 convalescent individuals. Participants in the trial were split at random into five groups of five each, receiving low-dose or high-dose Ad26.COV2.S once or twice, or else placebo on both occasions. Investigators did not know the trial group allocation while performing experiments and assessing outcomes. Study-wide findings and limitations: The study was not powered for comparison of responses between vaccine doses or regimens. After vaccination, spike-specific CD8+ and CD4+ T cell responses were reported to show substantial breadth. Vaccine and placebo recipients had similar non-spike TCR breadth, a finding consistent with the vaccine containing only spike. Compared with placebo recipients, Ad26.COV2.S recipients showed higher spike-specific TCR breadth (P = 0.0014). The authors noted that total T cell responses may have been underestimated by the TCR breadth and depth analyses.

V is cut back by 5 bases and J by 9 bases, with 7 bases in the junction unmatched. The CDR3 has 14 amino acids, counting the end cysteine and phenylalanine. The only DNA kept is the CDR3, 42 bases in frame from the first base. CDR1 and CDR2 were assigned from the germline V gene as ENHRY and SYGVKD. The immunoSEQ Assay was used to sequence TCRbeta CDR3 regions. After extraction, genomic DNA underwent amplification by bias-controlled multiplex PCR, followed by high-throughput sequencing. Per the source publication's procedure: Collapsing and filtering of sequences were performed to quantify the absolute abundance of each unique TCRbeta CDR3 region. T cell fraction was estimated by normalizing TCRbeta template counts to usable DNA, with usable DNA measured through amplification of reference genes found in all nucleated cells. Repertoire TCRs were annotated as SARS-CoV-2-specific by exact matching of V gene, CDR3 amino acid sequence and J gene to a known reactive TCR set. The reference SARS-CoV-2 TCR set was obtained from MIRA and was filtered for enrichment in COVID-19-positive ImmuneCODE repertoires, whereby public or cross-reactive TCRs were removed. Using the MIRA antigens, annotated TCRs were further analysed by specific ORF or by position within an ORF. Breadth was defined as the number of annotated unique rearrangements divided by the total number of unique productive rearrangements, and depth was defined as the summed frequency of the annotated unique rearrangements. Two-sided Wilcoxon rank-sum tests were used to compare TCR breadth between groups. TCRdb obtained this table from immuneACCESS and retained in-frame rearrangements with V and J assigned. These tables miss some clones; where compared with another copy, unresolved V genes account for less than half of the shortfall, and the remainder is unexplained. V and J calls and clone size are copied from that table; D and trimming were computed from the DNA. The sample has about 280,000 clones on record, more than 70% of them singletons. The ten largest make up 3% to 4% of the sample.

This clone was picked up one time. Its binding antigen is unknown. No much larger clonotype is one base removed from it; base qualities were not supplied. In the paper's terms, the treatment or condition label means: approximately 18 received Ad26.COV2.S at low or high dose, single or two shots; 5 received placebo; per-sample allocation not given. For vaccine and placebo recipients, repertoires were sequenced using samples collected on day 63 after the first injection. In Cohort 1b, some 25 adults aged 18-55 years were enrolled at a single site in Boston, USA, between 29 July and 7 August 2020. Ad26.COV2.S was a replication-incompetent adenovirus type 26 vector expressing a prefusion-stabilized SARS-CoV-2 spike protein from the original Wuhan strain.

The clonotype originates from a person between 18 and 60 years old who received the Ad26.COV2.S COVID-19 vaccine or a placebo. The sequencing used peripheral blood, collected in a trial of Ad26.COV2.S vaccine versus placebo. This chain is built from TRBV10-3 and TRBJ2-1; TRBD1 matches 10 bases in the middle. The nucleotides are TGTGCCATCAGTTCCGGGACAGGGGCGTCTGAGCAGTTCTTC. This is translated as CAISSGTGASEQFF.